This TCR beta chain appears in the sequencing data of a study of vaccination effects on CD4 cells after COVID-19 (dated by TCRdb to the early 2020s). As for the study more broadly: Post-vaccine samples across the study were collected a median of 72 days after the second dose, with a range of 14 to 241. SARS-CoV-2 spike-specific CD4+ TCR repertoires from before and after mRNA vaccination were compared in COVID-19 convalescent patients and in infection-naive vaccine recipients. Altogether, around eleven COVID-19 convalescent patients and several SARS-CoV-2-naive healthy vaccine recipients made up the full study. Cultures from other donors in the study were sequenced using the Oncomine TCR Beta short-read assay on an Illumina iSeq 100. Paper-wide results and their limitations: Among healthy vaccine recipients, nearly all vaccine-induced clones were SARS-CoV-2 mono-reactive, and only 1 of 255 was cross-reactive with common cold coronaviruses. Limitations of the study were the small number of convalescent patients and the absence of early post-infection timepoints. Clones induced by infection and clones induced by vaccination both contracted markedly at late timepoints after vaccination, which fits with T cell responses waning over time.

In the ViraFEST assay, PBMC were stimulated with viral peptide pools, and TCR sequencing was then used to find antigen-specific CD4+ T cell clonotypes based on their expansion. After approximately eleven days of culture, CD4+ T cells were isolated with the EasySep CD4+ T cell isolation kit. Each participant received two doses of an mRNA SARS-CoV-2 vaccine, either BNT162b2 or mRNA-1273. Healthy vaccine recipients had no prior SARS-CoV-2 infection, confirmed by negative nucleocapsid antibodies before and after vaccination. Each well held 1.5 million to 2 million PBMC cultured in IMDM containing about 5.4% human AB serum, 8.5 to 10 IU/ml IL-2 and gentamicin, along with approximately 10 ug/ml peptides. Half of the culture medium was replaced with fresh IL-2-containing medium on days 3 and 7. Unless noted otherwise, every peptide stimulation condition was cultured in triplicate wells. Using Ficoll-Paque Plus gradient centrifugation, PBMC were separated from whole blood and then either used fresh or cryopreserved at -140C. The overlapping peptide pools covered the spike proteins of SARS-CoV-2 and of the common cold coronaviruses HCoV-NL63, HCoV-OC43 and HCoV-229E. Genomic DNA was extracted from cultured CD4+ T cells with the QIAamp micro DNA kit.

The library was prepared using the immunoSEQ multiplex PCR assay. DNA from the CD4+ T cells that had been cultured and isolated underwent TCR beta CDR3 sequencing. Turning to the authors' computational methods: Non-productive TCR sequences were discarded, and reads were trimmed to the CDR3 region, with only CDR3s of 7 or more amino acids retained. Antigen-specific clonotypes were identified with the MANAFEST web app by comparing expansion in peptide wells against reference cultures. To be called positive, a clone needed expansion at FDR<0.05 compared with the reference and with all other wells, an odds ratio greater than 5, and a frequency greater than 0.1% in two replicate wells. Cross-reactive clonotypes were defined as significantly expanded in SARS-CoV-2 spike wells and in at least one common cold coronavirus spike condition. CDR3 similarity was assessed by Levenshtein distance using the stringdist R package, and unrooted trees were constructed with ape in R 3.6.1. Not all clones reach the TCRdb copy of this immuneACCESS table, which keeps in-frame sequences only. Checked studies attribute under half of the gap to unresolved V genes and leave the rest unexplained. Clonal size and the V and J genes are those of that table, whereas D and trimming came from the DNA. Counted in this sample were approximately 74,000 clones; around four fifths of them appeared once. The ten most abundant clones make up about 1% of the sample.

From the cysteine up to the phenylalanine, the CDR3 has a length of 16 residues. Only CDR3 DNA is held: 48 bases, read in frame from base 1. For CDR1 and CDR2, the germline V gene lists SNHLY and FYNNEI. Concerning this clone itself: Its antigen remains undetermined. The junction departs from germline at one end; a sequencing error may be responsible.

This chain is built from TRBV2 and TRBJ1-6, with 10 middle bases fitting TRBD1. The input for sequencing was CD4+ T cells from PBMCs cultured with HCoV-OC43 spike peptides, taken after COVID-19 vaccination. Explained via the paper, the cell subset or site label denotes: HCoV-OC43 spike overlapping peptide pool stimulation. This clonotype originated in a human donor who received a COVID-19 vaccine. CDR3 reads: CASNPTGGQYSSPLHF. Here is the DNA: TGTGCCAGCAACCCGACAGGGGGCCAATATAGTTCACCCCTCCACTTT.